These T cell receptor beta chains were read from a single sample in a study of blood T cell repertoires in COVID-19. Produced via immunoSEQ multiplex PCR; TCRdb's table is partial and in-frame only. The table lists 130,000 to 150,000 clones, 80% of them singletons, with around 3.8% in the top ten. The sequenced material came from peripheral blood. The receptors were sampled from a man in his 70s who had recovered from COVID-19. CDR3s include the opening cysteine and the closing phenylalanine or tryptophan. D genes are given only for firm matches. Size is omitted from some rows. Given values are once, few, many or a class for expanded clones.

D gene | J gene | clone size | V gene | CDR3 DNA | CDR3 protein
NA | TRBJ2-2 | NA | TRBV5-1 | TGCGCCAGCAGCGATGCTACAGGGACCACCGGGGAGCTGTTTTTT | CASSDATGTTGELFF
NA | TRBJ2-3 | NA | TRBV19 | TGTGCCAGTAGCAAGACCGGACAGAGCACAGATACGCAGTATTTT | CASSKTGQSTDTQYF
NA | TRBJ1-4 | NA | TRBV2 | TGTGCCAGCAGTGAAATATCGGGGGAGGATGAAAAACTGTTTTTT | CASSEISGEDEKLFF
TRBD1 | TRBJ1-3 | NA | TRBV27 | TGTGCCAGCCGGGACAGGGGCTCTGGAAACACCATATATTTT | CASRDRGSGNTIYF
NA | TRBJ2-2 | NA | TRBV25-1 | TGTGCCAGCACTGGACTCTTCAACACCGGGGAGCTGTTTTTT | CASTGLFNTGELFF
TRBD1 | TRBJ1-6 | NA | TRBV5-4 | TGTGCCAGCAGCTTGCTCGGACAGGGATCGAATAATTCACCCCTCCACTTT | CASSLLGQGSNNSPLHF
TRBD1 | TRBJ1-1 | NA | TRBV2 | TGTGCCAGCAAGACAGGGTGGGTAAACACTGAAGCTTTCTTT | CASKTGWVNTEAFF
TRBD2 | TRBJ2-5 | NA | TRBV9 | TGTGCCAGCAGCGCCGGTAGCGGGAGTGGAGAGACCCAGTACTTC | CASSAGSGSGETQYF
NA | TRBJ1-6 | once | TRBV5-5 | TGTGCCAGCAGCAGAAAGGTGACCGGGTCACCCCTCCACTTT | CASSRKVTGSPLHF
TRBD2 | TRBJ2-1 | NA | TRBV11-2 | TGTGCCAGCAGCTTATCTAGCGGGAGTACGAATGAGCAGTTCTTC | CASSLSSGSTNEQFF
NA | TRBJ2-1 | few | TRBV30 | TGTGCCTGGAGTGTACTGAGGGAGTCGCGGTTCTTC | CAWSVLRESRFF
NA | TRBJ2-7 | NA | TRBV2 | TGTGCCAGCAGTGCTCCCTACGAGCAGTACTTC | CASSAPYEQYF
TRBD2 | TRBJ2-1 | few | TRBV30 | TGTGCCTGGAGTGTACGGAGCGGGGGGTTAAATGAGCAGTTCTTC | CAWSVRSGGLNEQFF
TRBD1 | TRBJ1-4 | NA | TRBV10-2 | TGCGCCAGCGCCAGGGGGATTAATAATGAAAAACTGTTTTTT | CASARGINNEKLFF
NA | TRBJ1-2 | NA | TRBV19 | TGTGCCAGTAGTATAAGCGACTATGGCTACACCTTC | CASSISDYGYTF
NA | TRBJ1-1 | many | TRBV3-1/TRBV3-2 | TGTGCCAGCAGCCAACTCCGGGTCTTGCGCAGCACTGAAGCTTTCTTT | CASSQLRVLRSTEAFF
TRBD2 | TRBJ2-7 | NA | TRBV7-2 | TGTGCCAGCAGCACCCCACTAGCGGGAGGGCCGTACGAGCAGTACTTC | CASSTPLAGGPYEQYF
NA | TRBJ1-2 | NA | TRBV28 | TGTGCCAGCAGAACCGACAGGCGCTATGGCTACACCTTC | CASRTDRRYGYTF
NA | TRBJ2-3 | NA | TRBV18 | TGTGCCAGCTCACCACCCGGTGCGGTGGATACGCAGTATTTT | CASSPPGAVDTQYF
TRBD1 | TRBJ1-6 | NA | TRBV18 | TGTGCCAGCTCACCGGACAGGGTAAAGTCACCCCTCCACTTT | CASSPDRVKSPLHF
TRBD1 | TRBJ1-6 | few | TRBV30 | TGTGCCTGGAGCTCGACCCGGACAGGGAAGTTGGATTCACCCCTCCACTTT | CAWSSTRTGKLDSPLHF
TRBD2 | TRBJ2-1 | NA | TRBV3-1/TRBV3-2 | TGTGCCAGCAGCCAAGATGCAGCGGGAAGCTCCTACAATGAGCAGTTCTTC | CASSQDAAGSSYNEQFF
NA | TRBJ2-7 | NA | TRBV7-9 | TGTGCCAGCAGCTTCGCAGGGGCGAGGGAGCAGTACTTC | CASSFAGAREQYF
NA | TRBJ1-5 | NA | TRBV21-1 | TGTGCCAGCAGCAAGGGACAGGAGCCCTTAGGCGGCTATCAGCCCCAGCATTTT | CASSKGQEPLGGYQPQHF
TRBD2 | TRBJ2-3 | NA | TRBV7-2 | TGTGCCAGCACAGGGGGACTAGCGGGAGTATCGCAGTATTTT | CASTGGLAGVSQYF
TRBD2 | TRBJ2-7 | many | TRBV5-4 | TGTGCCAGCAGCACTGGGACTAGCGGGATAGCGGGGCAGTACTTC | CASSTGTSGIAGQYF
TRBD1 | TRBJ2-7 | few | TRBV9 | TGTGCCAGCAGCGTAGGGGACAGGGGGCGCGAGCAGTACTTC | CASSVGDRGREQYF
TRBD2 | TRBJ2-7 | NA | TRBV10-1 | TGCGCCAGCAGTGTACTAGCGGGAGCATTCCCCAACGAGCAGTACTTC | CASSVLAGAFPNEQYF
TRBD2 | TRBJ2-3 | NA | TRBV5-1 | TGCGCCAGCTCCCCTAGCGGGAGTAGCACAGATACGCAGTATTTT | CASSPSGSSTDTQYF
TRBD1 | TRBJ2-3 | few | TRBV5-6 | TGTGCCAGCAGCCACCTACGGACAGGGGGCTTGGATACGCAGTATTTT | CASSHLRTGGLDTQYF
TRBD2 | TRBJ2-4 | NA | TRBV6-2/TRBV6-3 | TGTGCCAGCAGTTACTCCCCTAGCGGGGCCGCCAAAAACATTCAGTACTTC | CASSYSPSGAAKNIQYF
NA | TRBJ2-3 | NA | TRBV5-6 | TGTGCCAGCAGCTTGGATACGGGTAGCACAGATACGCAGTATTTT | CASSLDTGSTDTQYF
TRBD1 | TRBJ2-7 | NA | TRBV3-1/TRBV3-2 | TGTGCCAGCAGCGACCGGGACAGCCCCTTTGAGCAGTACTTC | CASSDRDSPFEQYF
NA | TRBJ2-1 | NA | TRBV19 | TGTGCCAGTAGTATAGCGGCGGTCTCCTACAATGAGCAGTTCTTC | CASSIAAVSYNEQFF
TRBD1 | TRBJ1-2 | NA | TRBV12-3/TRBV12-4 | TGTGCCAGCAGTTACAGGGGGCTGGATGGCTACACCTTC | CASSYRGLDGYTF
TRBD2 | TRBJ2-1 | NA | TRBV19 | TGTGCCAGTAGTAGGACTAGCGGGAGGGTGAATAGCCATGAGCAGTTCTTC | CASSRTSGRVNSHEQFF
TRBD1 | TRBJ2-7 | NA | TRBV4-1 | TGCGCCAGCAGCCTAAACAGGGGATCCTACGAGCAGTACTTC | CASSLNRGSYEQYF
NA | TRBJ2-7 | NA | TRBV7-9 | TGTGCCAGCAGCCAGAAGACAGGACCCTACGAGCAGTACTTC | CASSQKTGPYEQYF
TRBD1 | TRBJ1-2 | NA | TRBV28 | TGTGCCAGCAGTATCGGGACAGGGGCGCTCTATGGCTACACCTTC | CASSIGTGALYGYTF
NA | TRBJ1-2 | NA | TRBV6-5 | TGTGCCAGCAGTTACTCGGTCGCGGGGGACTATGGCTACACCTTC | CASSYSVAGDYGYTF
TRBD1 | TRBJ1-3 | NA | TRBV19 | TGTGCCACCCACGCCGGGACAGGGGTGAACACCATATATTTT | CATHAGTGVNTIYF
TRBD1 | TRBJ1-5 | once | TRBV24-1 | TGTGCCACCAGTGATCCGGACAGGGTGGGCAATCAGCCCCAGCATTTT | CATSDPDRVGNQPQHF
NA | TRBJ2-7 | NA | TRBV9 | TGTGCCAGCAGCGTAGGAAGGGGCGGCCCCTACGAGCAGTACTTC | CASSVGRGGPYEQYF
NA | TRBJ2-3 | NA | TRBV15 | TGTGCCACCAGCAGGGGGCTGAAAGATACGCAGTATTTT | CATSRGLKDTQYF
TRBD1 | TRBJ2-1 | NA | TRBV6-5 | TGTGCCAGCTGTTTTACAGGGGAGACTGAGCAGTTCTTC | CASCFTGETEQFF
NA | TRBJ1-1 | few | TRBV7-2 | TGTGCCAGCAGCTTAGCGGCACAGATAACTGAAGCTTTCTTT | CASSLAAQITEAFF